The 9 T cell receptor beta chains given below trace back to one sample, sequenced in a study of cytomegalovirus exposure and HLA in healthy donors. Primers for the PCR totalled 60 Vbeta and 13 Jbeta. Using immunoSEQ multiplex PCR, the repertoire was profiled, and TCRdb retains in-frame clones only, with some absent. Counted here are under 200,000 clones, roughly two thirds occurring once; the ten biggest clones make up roughly 4.1%. The specimen sequenced was PBMCs. The receptors were sampled from a woman aged 18 to 35 in good health and CMV-seropositive.

The chain carries TRBV13 and TRBJ1-1, with 10 bases that match TRBD1. This CDR3 has 17 amino acids. Trimming cost V 3 bases and J 3 bases; bases outside gene matches: 10. From germline, CDR1 is PRHDT and CDR2 FYEKMQ (reference sequence). CDR3: CASSLRQGAGLDTEAFF. The CDR3 DNA is TGTGCCAGCAGCTTGAGACAGGGGGCCGGGTTAGACACTGAAGCTTTCTTT.

This clone was seen just once. This chain uses TRBV7-2 with TRBJ1-1, with a weak D call TRBD1 (5 bases). Per the germline V gene, CDR1 is SGHTA and CDR2 is FQGNSA. Trimming cost V 2 bases and J 3 bases, with 10 bases left between them. This CDR3 contains 14 residues. The CDR3 is CASSLRRGDTEAFF. The CDR3 nucleotides read TGTGCCAGCAGCTTAAGGAGGGGAGACACTGAAGCTTTCTTT.

The J gene is TRBJ1-2, the V gene TRBV27; a possible D gene is TRBD1 (6 bases). The ends were cut back, 6 bases at V and 6 bases at J, with 11 bases in the middle. The CDR3 length is 12 residues. CDR1 MNHEY and CDR2 SMNVEV come from the germline V gene (reference sequence). CDR3 sequence reads: CASSKQGDGYTF. DNA of the CDR3: TGTGCCAGCAGCAAACAGGGCGATGGCTACACCTTC.

This chain joins TRBV5-1 and TRBJ2-5; a possible D gene is TRBD1 (5 bases). Looked up from germline, CDR1 is SGHRS and CDR2 is YFSETQ. This CDR3 is built from 13 residues. With 6 bases removed from V and 2 bases from J, the gap between germline ends came to 11 bases. The CDR3 loop reads CASKGRGQETQYF. CDR3 DNA sequence: TGCGCCAGCAAGGGAAGGGGACAAGAGACCCAGTACTTC.

This clone has just a few counts. The chain has TRBV20-1 and TRBJ2-5; D gene uncertain. The CDR3 loop spans 11 amino acids. Germline V gives CDR1 DFQATT, CDR2 SNEGSKA (reference sequence). Trimming removed 7 bases from V and 2 bases from J, with 8 bases in between. CDR3 sequence: CSGVIQETQYF. The CDR3 DNA is TGCAGTGGCGTCATACAAGAGACCCAGTACTTC.

This rearrangement joins TRBV5-6 to TRBJ2-3; 13 bases are a match to TRBD2. The CDR3 covers 17 residues. CDR1 is SGHDT, CDR2 YYEEEE, per germline. Trimming removed 4 bases from V and 0 bases from J; junction bases left unmatched: 5. The CDR3 sequence is CASSPTSGGRSTDTQYF. The CDR3 DNA is TGTGCCAGCAGCCCGACTAGCGGGGGGCGAAGCACAGATACGCAGTATTTT.

The chain couples TRBV14 to TRBJ1-2, with no clear D. The V end was cut by 4 bases, the J end by 2 bases, with 8 bases between. CDR1 is SGHDN, CDR2 FVKESK, per germline. CDR3 size: 13 residues. CDR3 residues: CASSPSRNYGYTF. The CDR3, as DNA: TGTGCCAGCAGCCCCTCCCGGAACTATGGCTACACCTTC.

In the case of this clone: This likely came from a read error, as a far larger clone is one base away. This sample also contains other DNA sequences that code for the same CDR3. The rearrangement uses TRBV7-9 and TRBJ1-1, with a weak D call TRBD1 (5 bases). V was cut by 4 bases and J by 5 bases, with 14 bases left in between. There are 14 residues in the CDR3. Germline V CDR1 and CDR2: SEHNR, FQNEAQ (reference sequence). This CDR3 reads CASSYQGMSTEAFF. The CDR3, as DNA: TGTGCCAGCAGCTACCAGGGTATGAGTACTGAAGCTTTCTTT.

V gene TRBV25-1 combines with J gene TRBJ2-5, with TRBD1 as a possible D gene (5 bases). The J call may be in error: the DNA end matches TRBJ2-7 better. The CDR3 totals 15 residues. Germline CDR1 and CDR2: MGHDK and SYGVNS. CDR3 DNA sequence: TGTGCCAGCAGTGATCCTAGGGGTAGCTCTTACGAGCAGTACTTC. Protein: CASSDPRGSSYEQYF.